This record covers a single T cell receptor (beta chain). Its antigen is not identified. Germline V gene sequence: CDR1 SGHVS, CDR2 FQNEAQ. This CDR3 is 17 amino acids long. Trimming removed 1 base at V and 4 bases at J, with 20 bases between. This sample was included in a study of cytomegalovirus exposure and HLA in healthy donors. Study-level points and caveats: As a later analysis showed, several of the most significant clusters appeared to be linked to common viral pathogens. With DRB1 most and HLA-C fewest, TCR association rates differed between HLA loci in a later analysis.

Primers: 60 Vbeta forward and 13 Jbeta reverse. The method was immunoSEQ multiplex PCR; TCRdb's version includes in-frame clones alone and lacks a portion of them. The repertoire consists of some 110,000 clones, with around 70% occurring once and the leading ten covering roughly 10%. The TCR was taken from a man younger than 45 in good health and CMV-seropositive. The gene calls are TRBV7-8 and TRBJ2-7; the D gene is possibly TRBD1 (6 bases). Input material: PBMCs. CDR3 in amino acids: CASSLEYLVTGGYEQYF. The CDR3 DNA sequence: TGTGCCAGCAGCTTAGAGTATTTGGTGACAGGTGGGTACGAGCAGTACTTC.